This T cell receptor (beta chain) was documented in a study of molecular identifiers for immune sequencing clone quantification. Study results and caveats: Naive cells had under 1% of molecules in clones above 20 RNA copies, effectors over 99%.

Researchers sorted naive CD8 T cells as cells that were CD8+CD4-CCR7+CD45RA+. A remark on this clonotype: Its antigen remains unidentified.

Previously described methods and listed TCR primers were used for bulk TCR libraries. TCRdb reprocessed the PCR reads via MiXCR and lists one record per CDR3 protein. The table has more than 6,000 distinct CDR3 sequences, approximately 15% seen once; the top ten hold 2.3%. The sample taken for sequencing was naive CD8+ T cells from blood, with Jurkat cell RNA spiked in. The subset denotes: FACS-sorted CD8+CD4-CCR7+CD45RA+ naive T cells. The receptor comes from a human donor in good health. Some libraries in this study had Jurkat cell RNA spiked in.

The CDR3 nucleotides are TGTGCCAGCAGTCCCGAGACAGGGGGCACAGATACGCAGTATTTT. It specifies CASSPETGGTDTQYF. The V and J genes are TRBV12-3 or TRBV12-4 and TRBJ2-3; the match to TRBD1 covers 8 bases. The CDR3 sequence is 15 residues long. J gave up 1 base and V 5 bases, and 5 bases lay outside the gene matches.